This TCR beta chain was found in a study of T cells in Graves' hyperthyroidism and ophthalmopathy. Whole-study findings and limits: Peripheral blood also featured most of the thyroid clonotypes expanded above 0.001.

The hyperthyroidism patients had all been newly diagnosed, and their disease duration was under 2 months. Their ages ranged from 18 to 65 years. Clinicians diagnosed patients from clinical symptoms, serum thyroxine and TRAb, thyroid ultrasound and orbital computed tomography. Points on this clonotype: Its specificity is not known.

Amplified TCR beta CDR3 regions derived from RNA transcripts. The HTBI primer set was used in a first-round RT-PCR of the TCR CDR3. TCRdb passed the multiplex PCR reads through MiXCR, listing each CDR3 protein once. The sample lists about 610,000 distinct CDR3 sequences; around 46% were seen once. This CDR3 region has 13 residues. The V end was cut by 2 bases, the J end by 7 bases, with 12 bases between. Germline assignment: CDR1 SGDLS and CDR2 YYNGEE. Sequenced sample: peripheral blood or thyroid tissue (not recorded which). This rearrangement joins TRBV9 to TRBJ1-1; D is unclear. The receptor's source is a young woman with Graves' hyperthyroidism. CDR3 amino acids: CASSVYSLDEAFF. The CDR3 coding sequence is TGTGCCAGCAGCGTGTACAGCCTCGATGAAGCTTTCTTT.